This TCR beta chain emerged from a study of T cell responses to AZD1222 COVID-19 vaccine. Study-wide findings and caveats: The study found vaccine-associated CD4 TCRs spanning spike, dominant at 160-218 and 743-854.

A note on this clone: Antigen specificity is unknown.

Assay: immunoSEQ multiplex PCR; the TCRdb copy retains only in-frame clones and omits some. The table includes around 150,000 clones, about 89% detected once. The ends lost 6 bases at V and 3 bases at J; junction bases unmatched: 20. Germline loops: CDR1 SNHLY, CDR2 FYNNEI. The CDR3 consists of 19 residues. The V and J genes are TRBV2 and TRBJ2-7, with 10 positions matching TRBD1. The receptor's source is an adult who received the MenACWY meningococcal vaccine as a control. Sequences were derived from peripheral blood, sampled 28 days after the second dose of the MenACWY control vaccine. The CDR3: CASRAGTGEYGGLGYEQYF. The CDR3 coding sequence is TGTGCCAGCAGGGCCGGGACAGGGGAATACGGGGGGCTAGGCTACGAGCAGTACTTC.